The sequence of this T cell receptor (beta chain) was determined in a study of radiotherapy plus CTLA-4 blockade in lung cancer. Sequencing was performed with immunoSEQ multiplex PCR; in TCRdb, only in-frame clones are kept and a portion is missing. Among tens of thousands of clones listed, 76% were seen once. Germline loops: CDR1 MGHRA, CDR2 YSYEKL. V dropped 4 bases and J dropped 8; count of bases not matched to a gene: 5. The CDR3 runs to 13 residues. The specimen was peripheral blood, collected from a patient treated with radiotherapy plus ipilimumab. The receptor comes from a human donor with non-small cell lung cancer who had stable disease on radiotherapy plus ipilimumab. The rearrangement links TRBV4-1 to TRBJ1-2; 9 bases are shared with TRBD1. The CDR3 reads CASSPRDRGGYTF. The CDR3 nucleotides are TGCGCCAGCAGCCCCCGCGACAGGGGGGGCTACACCTTC.